This T cell receptor beta chain derives from a study of cytomegalovirus exposure and HLA in healthy donors. PCR primers comprised 60 Vbeta and 13 Jbeta primers. TCRdb's copy holds only in-frame clones and misses some; the assay was immunoSEQ multiplex PCR. Of some 190,000 clones listed, 83% are singletons. This sequence originates from a man aged 35-49 years in good health and CMV-seropositive. Sequencing was carried out using PBMCs.

The CDR3: CASSLATLTSGIPYEQYF. In DNA form, the CDR3 reads TGCGCCAGCAGCTTGGCAACCCTAACTAGCGGGATCCCCTACGAGCAGTACTTC. The chain is built from TRBV5-1 and TRBJ2-7; TRBD2 agrees at 10 bases. The V gene's germline CDR1 is SGHRS and CDR2 YFSETQ. V gave up 0 bases and J gave up 2 bases; unmatched junction bases: 11. CDR3 length: 18 amino acids.